Here is one T cell receptor (beta chain) with its context. Its specificity is unknown. Germline V gives CDR1 SGHRS, CDR2 YFSETQ. The CDR3 totals 16 residues. This record comes from a study of CXCR3-negative and CXCR3-positive naive CD8 T cells. General study results and limits: Fresh PBMCs were used in most assays, and CXCR3 expression partially decreased after cryopreservation. The TRB CDR3s that CXCR3-positive naive cells carried were more hydrophobic than those of CXCR3-negative naive cells.

Each TRB cDNA library was prepared by 5' RACE (with UMI labels). TCRdb reprocessed the 5' RACE reads; each CDR3 protein has one entry and no DNA is given. Its listing shows 84,000 or so distinct CDR3 sequences. Material for sequencing was naive CXCR3+ CD8+ T cells from blood. Subset indicated: CD45RO-CCR7+CD27+CD95- naive CD8+ T cells expressing CXCR3 (TNR3+). The chain uses TRBV5-1 and TRBJ2-1; TCRdb's D gene call, TRBD1, goes unchecked for lack of DNA. The receptor's source is a human donor in good health. Some clones in this sample may be carry-over from other donors' samples. The CDR3 loop is CASSLEGQGSYNEQFF.